A selection of T cell receptor beta chains follows, all from one sample in a study of CD8+CD57+ T cells in acquired aplastic anemia. MiXCR, run by TCRdb on the reads, gives a single entry per CDR3 protein. The table has under 250,000 distinct CDR3 sequences, more than 45% seen once; the top ten hold 6.5% to 10%. Sequencing was done on a sample of sorted CD4+, CD8+, or CD8+CD57+ T cells (not recorded which) from PBMCs. Every receptor here comes from a human donor with aplastic anemia. Both conserved end residues are trimmed from each CDR3. Size is omitted from some rows. Given values are once, few, many or a class for expanded clones.

CDR3aa: ATSEGTSGTDTRY; j_gene: TRBJ2-3; len: 13; v_gene: TRBV24-1; abundance: NA
CDR3aa: ASSESSLGYEQY; j_gene: TRBJ2-7; len: 12; v_gene: TRBV10-1; abundance: few
CDR3aa: ASSPRTSGPSH; j_gene: TRBJ2-7; len: 11; v_gene: TRBV7-9; abundance: NA
CDR3aa: ASSQRQSGKLF; j_gene: TRBJ1-4; len: 11; v_gene: TRBV7-9; abundance: NA
CDR3aa: ASSYQGGTGELF; j_gene: TRBJ2-2; len: 12; v_gene: TRBV5-1; abundance: few
CDR3aa: ASSHPTGSMRTEAF; j_gene: TRBJ1-1; len: 14; v_gene: TRBV6-1; abundance: NA
CDR3aa: ASSPGRLANVLT; j_gene: TRBJ2-6; len: 12; v_gene: TRBV7-8; abundance: NA
CDR3aa: ASRASTNQPQH; j_gene: TRBJ1-5; len: 11; v_gene: TRBV6-1; abundance: NA
CDR3aa: ATSNGGEQY; j_gene: TRBJ2-7; len: 9; v_gene: TRBV12-3/TRBV12-4; abundance: NA
CDR3aa: ASSLFRQNNEKLF; j_gene: TRBJ1-4; len: 13; v_gene: TRBV13; abundance: few
CDR3aa: ASSTPLDKLYGYT; j_gene: TRBJ1-2; len: 13; v_gene: TRBV19; abundance: many
CDR3aa: ASSITRGDEKLF; j_gene: TRBJ1-4; len: 12; v_gene: TRBV19; abundance: NA
CDR3aa: ASTDQGATPGYT; j_gene: TRBJ1-2; len: 12; v_gene: TRBV19; abundance: many
CDR3aa: SVTTGPVNSPLH; j_gene: TRBJ1-6; len: 12; v_gene: TRBV29-1; abundance: NA
CDR3aa: ASSSGGRGDTDTQY; j_gene: TRBJ2-3; len: 14; v_gene: TRBV7-2; abundance: NA
CDR3aa: ASSRDRAYNEQF; j_gene: TRBJ2-1; len: 12; v_gene: TRBV7-9; abundance: once
CDR3aa: ASSFRTANTEAF; j_gene: TRBJ1-1; len: 12; v_gene: TRBV11-1; abundance: NA
CDR3aa: ASSLVWGGEDQPQH; j_gene: TRBJ1-5; len: 14; v_gene: TRBV12-3/TRBV12-4; abundance: NA
CDR3aa: ASFPLGSGNTIY; j_gene: TRBJ1-3; len: 12; v_gene: TRBV7-6; abundance: many
CDR3aa: ASSQGQLVVRGQGSTNYGYT; j_gene: TRBJ1-2; len: 20; v_gene: TRBV4-1; abundance: NA
CDR3aa: SARNRDSLWEQY; j_gene: TRBJ2-7; len: 12; v_gene: TRBV20-1; abundance: many
CDR3aa: ARVRFRLDTEAF; j_gene: TRBJ1-1; len: 12; v_gene: TRBV25-1; abundance: NA
CDR3aa: ASSMVAGGASETQH; j_gene: TRBJ1-5; len: 14; v_gene: TRBV19; abundance: NA
CDR3aa: ASSLAFPRSLTGTSYEQY; j_gene: TRBJ2-7; len: 18; v_gene: TRBV7-9; abundance: NA
CDR3aa: ASSPRTGSSYEQY; j_gene: TRBJ2-7; len: 13; v_gene: TRBV7-6; abundance: NA
CDR3aa: ASSKYSNQPQH; j_gene: TRBJ1-5; len: 11; v_gene: TRBV19; abundance: NA
CDR3aa: ASSAWTSGVCKQY; j_gene: TRBJ2-7; len: 13; v_gene: TRBV7-8; abundance: NA
CDR3aa: ASSRTASRSRRQSAQH; j_gene: TRBJ1-5; len: 16; v_gene: TRBV5-4; abundance: NA
CDR3aa: ASSFPWEASGGPSSYEQY; j_gene: TRBJ2-7; len: 18; v_gene: TRBV7-8; abundance: NA
CDR3aa: SARENGNTIY; j_gene: TRBJ1-3; len: 10; v_gene: TRBV20-1; abundance: NA
CDR3aa: ASSRSGSSTDTQY; j_gene: TRBJ2-3; len: 13; v_gene: TRBV11-2; abundance: many